The entry that follows covers one T cell receptor beta chain sequence. Its target is not known. The CDR3 end lies 3 residues beyond the end of the read and is filled in from the germline J gene. The V end lost 8 bases, the J end lost 0 bases, and 14 bases lay between the germline ends. CDR1 is SGHTA, CDR2 FQGNSA, per germline. CDR3 length: 14 amino acids. This sample is part of a study of T cells in women clearing cervical HPV infection. On the study more broadly: Case blood was drawn a median about 23 weeks after lesion detection.

Study-wide results and limits: Associations may precede or follow infection; HPV-specific or memory T cells were not isolated.

The data were produced by immunoSEQ multiplex PCR, yet TCRdb's version contains in-frame clones alone and is incomplete. The sample totals tens of thousands of clones. The clonotype originates from a woman between 18 and 70 years old with a cervical HPV16 infection that either progressed to CIN3+ or cleared (not recorded which). The chain employs TRBV7-2 and TRBJ2-7; weak D call: TRBD2 (6 bases). Sequences were obtained from blood buffy coat. The CDR3 protein is CASLRAGLSYEQYF. CDR3 DNA (partial): TGTGCCAGCCTAAGAGCGGGCCTCTCCTACGAG.